What follows are 4 T cell receptor beta chains derived from one specimen sequenced in a study of PD-L1 blockade in urothelial cancer (dated 2017 in TCRdb). Libraries were prepared through the immunoSEQ multiplex PCR assay. The table was pulled from immuneACCESS by TCRdb, which kept in-frame rearrangements only. Such tables lose some clones; where checked, under half of the loss comes from unresolved V genes, and the rest has no known cause. The sample table shows 40,000 or so clones, and approximately 93% are seen once. The ten largest make up 11% of the sample. Sample time point, as interpreted from the label and publication: pretreatment peripheral blood. The sample was PBMCs, taken around atezolizumab (anti-PD-L1) treatment. All receptors derive from a woman between 55 and 75 years old with urothelial cancer.

The chain links TRBV19 to TRBJ1-1, with 7 bases aligning to TRBD1. V gave up 7 bases and J gave up 0 bases; unmatched junction bases: 8. This CDR3 has 15 residues. Germline V CDR1 and CDR2: LNHDA, SQIVND (reference sequence). The CDR3 spells CASKKGQTLNTEAFF. The CDR3 DNA sequence: TGTGCCAGTAAAAAGGGACAGACGTTGAACACTGAAGCTTTCTTT.

The V gene is TRBV6-5, the J gene TRBJ2-1, with D perhaps matching TRBD1 (5 bases). V lost 10 bases to trimming and J lost 5 bases, with 18 bases between them. From germline, CDR1 is MNHEY and CDR2 SVGAGI. This CDR3 spans 14 amino acids. This CDR3 reads CANVISRANNEQFF. The CDR3 region has the DNA TGTGCCAACGTGATCTCCAGGGCCAACAATGAGCAGTTCTTC.

This sequence joins TRBV5-1 and TRBJ2-5; D may be TRBD2 (6 bases). Per the germline V gene, CDR1 is SGHRS and CDR2 is YFSETQ. V lost 0 bases, J lost 4 bases, and 16 bases lay in between. The CDR3 runs 16 residues. CDR3 protein: CASSLGLEERVETQYF. CDR3 sequence (DNA): TGCGCCAGCAGCTTGGGACTAGAGGAAAGGGTAGAGACCCAGTACTTC.

The gene calls are TRBV6-6 and TRBJ1-5; the match to TRBD1 covers 7 bases. This CDR3 has 14 residues. In germline, CDR1 is MNHNY, CDR2 SVGAGI (reference sequence). Trimming at V came to 6 bases and at J to 0 bases, leaving 2 bases not matched to a gene. CDR3 sequence reads: CASSRQGSNQPQHF. Written as DNA, the CDR3 is TGTGCCAGCAGCCGACAGGGTAGCAATCAGCCCCAGCATTTT.